This TCR beta chain is drawn from a study of blood T cell repertoires in COVID-19. Per germline, CDR1 LNHDA and CDR2 SQIVND (reference sequence). Unmatched junction bases numbered 11, after V lost 4 bases and J lost 5 bases. This CDR3 has 16 amino acids. Sequencing used immunoSEQ multiplex PCR; TCRdb keeps in-frame clones, though not all of them. The data show roughly 380,000 clones, more than 75% seen once. Membership in each cohort depended on participant-reported clinical history. This rearrangement joins TRBV19 to TRBJ1-5; TRBD1 agrees at 7 bases. The source is a man younger than 45 who had recovered from COVID-19. The specimen sequenced was PBMCs or T cells enriched from blood (not recorded which). The CDR3 DNA is TGTGCCAGTAGTACCTCCCAGGGGGAGGTCTATCAGCCCCAGCATTTT. As protein: CASSTSQGEVYQPQHF.